One T cell receptor (beta chain) is described in this entry. Its antigen is not known. It was with 60 Vbeta and 13 Jbeta primers that the PCR ran. The data were produced by immunoSEQ multiplex PCR, yet TCRdb's version contains in-frame clones alone and is incomplete. The sample's table shows about 78,000 clones. The entry originates in a study of cytomegalovirus exposure and HLA in healthy donors. At sampling all donors were nominally healthy, likely with unrecorded immune exposures. CDR3 size: 13 residues. V lost 4 bases to trimming and J lost 6 bases, with 12 bases between them. Germline-derived CDR1 and CDR2 are LGHNA and YSLEER. Study-level points and caveats: After further analysis at a later stage, some 15,000 TCR beta sequences were associated with HLA alleles at 0.05 false discovery rate.

The sequencing sample was made of PBMCs. The clonotype comes from a female donor in good health and CMV-seropositive. This chain connects TRBV4-3 to TRBJ1-2; no clear D. CDR3 residues: CASSLTGEDGYTF. The CDR3 DNA is TGCGCCAGCAGCCTGACGGGAGAGGATGGCTACACCTTC.